These T cell receptor beta chains were read from a single sample in a study of metastatic and nonmetastatic thyroid tumors. TCRdb re-processed the PCR reads through MiXCR. The data hold around 37,000 clones, with 20% observed a single time. Sequenced input: blood. The receptor set was obtained from a female donor with papillary thyroid cancer or a benign thyroid nodule (not recorded which). Some clones in this sample may be carry-over from other donors' samples. Both conserved end residues are trimmed from each CDR3.

V	J	CDR3
TRBV4-2	TRBJ2-7	ASSQEEVAYEQY
TRBV6-1	TRBJ2-1	ASSDSGHNEQF
TRBV28	TRBJ2-5	ASTNRQTQY
TRBV20-1	TRBJ1-3	SADQGGGNTIY
TRBV6-1	TRBJ2-1	ASTPSGTSVYNEQF
TRBV20-1	TRBJ2-3	SAKWREGLTDTQY
TRBV30	TRBJ2-7	AWSFQLPGGSYEQY
TRBV11-2	TRBJ2-1	ASSSPGLAVISYNEQF
TRBV5-1	TRBJ1-1	ASAGTMNTEAF
TRBV20-1	TRBJ1-2	SASHGTSENSGYT
TRBV4-3	TRBJ2-2	ASSQRTGGGSGELF
TRBV6-1	TRBJ2-1	ASGLTVNEQF
TRBV14	TRBJ1-1	ASSLLGMSEAF
TRBV5-1	TRBJ2-3	ASTSGSTDTQY
TRBV27	TRBJ2-7	ASSFGGGDEQY
TRBV10-1	TRBJ2-7	ASSEYRDGRYEQY
TRBV7-2	TRBJ1-6	ASSLDGDSPLH
TRBV14	TRBJ1-3	ASSQLGRLELNTIY
TRBV6-1	TRBJ2-1	ASSEDCGGSYNEQF
TRBV6-4	TRBJ2-3	ASSASVTDTQY
TRBV6-2/TRBV6-3	TRBJ2-1	ASSLLEGGYSEQF
TRBV5-1	TRBJ2-3	ASRRERTDTQY
TRBV6-2/TRBV6-3	TRBJ2-7	ASRHRIPGLLHGGQY
TRBV11-2	TRBJ2-1	ASSPGPGNVNEQF
TRBV19	TRBJ2-3	ASSIAAGLTDTQY
TRBV5-4	TRBJ1-4	ASSQNRGIDEKLF
TRBV5-6	TRBJ2-7	ASSLSGTGKTYEQY
TRBV12-3/TRBV12-4	TRBJ2-7	ASSPNRGSHEQY
TRBV19	TRBJ2-5	ASNHPAGGGGQEAQY
TRBV5-4	TRBJ2-7	ASSHSLSTSYEQY
TRBV6-5	TRBJ1-2	ASSSVPGAPWLYSNYGYT
TRBV6-2/TRBV6-3	TRBJ2-3	ASSYSAGGYTDTQY
TRBV11-1	TRBJ2-7	ASSSLRSGQSYEQY
TRBV3-1	TRBJ2-7	ASSRAGTSGSSYEQY
TRBV28	TRBJ1-1	ASSPPPGQGAKGTEAF
TRBV20-1	TRBJ2-1	SARDPKANNEQF
TRBV6-1	TRBJ1-3	ASSRDMSSGNTIY
TRBV18	TRBJ2-1	ASSPPGTLYNEQF
TRBV9	TRBJ2-1	ASSGASGFNNEQF
TRBV19	TRBJ1-5	ASSMWDDQPQH
TRBV30	TRBJ1-1	AWSVSSPAGAREAF
TRBV9	TRBJ2-2	ASSVGGRQNTGELF
TRBV7-9	TRBJ1-2	ASTGDRYGYT
TRBV11-2	TRBJ1-5	ASSLDVRGQPQH
TRBV27	TRBJ1-2	ASSFLPPLGNYGYT
TRBV5-1	TRBJ1-6	ASSSGQGVNSPLH
TRBV4-2	TRBJ1-2	ASSQDGQGWIYGYT
TRBV19	TRBJ2-3	ASSIVAVDTQY
TRBV28	TRBJ2-4	ASRSGPAQNIKY
TRBV5-1	TRBJ2-7	ASSFGPQGYEQY
TRBV6-1	TRBJ1-4	ASSVVAGECEKLF
TRBV10-2	TRBJ2-3	ASSEAGGILRDTQY
TRBV5-1	TRBJ2-5	ASSLALVGMETRY
TRBV5-1	TRBJ1-1	ASSKQGINTEAF
TRBV18	TRBJ2-1	ASSPTGRNEQF
TRBV6-1	TRBJ2-7	ASSEEAGGPDEQY
TRBV4-2	TRBJ2-7	ASSQDGRSTYEQY
TRBV15	TRBJ1-5	ATTRTGGYQPQH
TRBV12-3/TRBV12-4	TRBJ2-2	ASGERGRGLPWELF
TRBV7-6	TRBJ2-1	ASSLAGVEQF